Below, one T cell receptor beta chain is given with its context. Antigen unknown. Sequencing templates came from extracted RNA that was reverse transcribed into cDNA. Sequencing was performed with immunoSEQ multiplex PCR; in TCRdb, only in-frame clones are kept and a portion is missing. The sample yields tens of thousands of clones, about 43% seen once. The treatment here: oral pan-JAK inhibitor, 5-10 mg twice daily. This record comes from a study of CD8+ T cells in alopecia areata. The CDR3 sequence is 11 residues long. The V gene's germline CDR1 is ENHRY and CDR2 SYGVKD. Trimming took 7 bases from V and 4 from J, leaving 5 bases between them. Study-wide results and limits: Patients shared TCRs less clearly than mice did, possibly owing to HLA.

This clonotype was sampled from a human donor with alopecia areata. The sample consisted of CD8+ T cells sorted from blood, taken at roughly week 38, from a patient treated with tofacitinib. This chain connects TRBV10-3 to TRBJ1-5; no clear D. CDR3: CAIIRNQPQHF. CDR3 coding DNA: TGTGCCATCATACGAAATCAGCCCCAGCATTTT.